This T cell receptor (beta chain) was captured by sequencing in a study of post-analysis software for immune sequencing data. Whole-study findings and limits: Compared against controls, patients with multiple sclerosis displayed significantly lower normalized Chao1 diversity. Included in a set of four or five TRBV segments more frequent in patients than controls were TRBV5-6, TRBV5-1 and TRBV20-1.

The authors incorporated unique molecular identifiers into the TCR beta cDNA libraries. TCRdb re-called the PCR reads with MiXCR, one entry per CDR3 protein. The sample carries about 570,000 distinct CDR3 sequences, around a third recorded once. The V end lost 7 bases, the J end lost 8 bases, and 20 bases lay between the germline ends. The CDR3 covers 14 residues. About this clonotype: Antigen: not known.

The chain has TRBV12-3 or TRBV12-4 and TRBJ1-1, with D possibly matching TRBD1 (6 bases). This receptor was taken from a girl younger than 18 with multiple sclerosis. Input material: blood. CDR3: CASNQPGHGKEAFF. The CDR3 DNA sequence: TGTGCCAGCAACCAGCCGGGACACGGAAAAGAAGCTTTCTTT.